What follows describes a single TCR beta chain. Its antigen is not identified. Assay: immunoSEQ multiplex PCR; the TCRdb copy retains only in-frame clones and omits some. The sample yields over 25,000 clones, less than 80% seen once. This sample was included in a study of OX40 agonist ivuxolimab in advanced cancers. Points from the study as a whole: There was clonal expansion of CD4+ and CD8+ blood T cells by week 6 at 0.1 to 3.0 mg/kg.

V lost 1 base, J lost 0 bases, and 11 bases lay in between. In germline, CDR1 is MNHEY, CDR2 SMNVEV (reference sequence). The CDR3 extends over 16 amino acids. This rearrangement joins TRBV27 to TRBJ2-3; D not resolved. The input for sequencing was CD4+ or CD8+ T cells sorted from blood, taken in a trial of the OX40 agonist ivuxolimab. The sequence derives from an adult with an advanced solid tumor such as melanoma, head and neck, liver or kidney cancer. Written as DNA, the CDR3 is TGTGCCAGCAGTTTATGGTCGGGTACTAGCACAGATACGCAGTATTTT. Its protein is CASSLWSGTSTDTQYF.